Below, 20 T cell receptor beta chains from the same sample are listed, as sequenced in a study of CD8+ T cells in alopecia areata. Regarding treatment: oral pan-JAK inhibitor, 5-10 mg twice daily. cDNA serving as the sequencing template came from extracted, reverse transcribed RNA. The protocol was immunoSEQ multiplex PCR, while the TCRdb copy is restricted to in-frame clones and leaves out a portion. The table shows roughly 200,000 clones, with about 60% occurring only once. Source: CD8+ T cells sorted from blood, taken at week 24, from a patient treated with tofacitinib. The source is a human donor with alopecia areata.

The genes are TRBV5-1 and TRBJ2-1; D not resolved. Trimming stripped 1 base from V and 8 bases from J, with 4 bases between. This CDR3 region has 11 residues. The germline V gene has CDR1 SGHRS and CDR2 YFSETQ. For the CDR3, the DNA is TGCGCCAGCAGCTTGAGAGATGAGCAGTTCTTC. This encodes CASSLRDEQFF.

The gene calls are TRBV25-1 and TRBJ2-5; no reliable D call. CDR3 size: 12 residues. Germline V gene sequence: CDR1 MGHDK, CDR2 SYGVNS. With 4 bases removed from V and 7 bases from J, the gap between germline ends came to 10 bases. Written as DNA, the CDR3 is TGTGCCAGCAGTGCCCCGACGAGGACCCAGTACTTC. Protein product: CASSAPTRTQYF.

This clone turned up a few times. The CDR3 region is CASSPDRDYEQYF. The CDR3 nucleotides read TGTGCCAGCAGCCCGGATCGGGACTACGAGCAGTACTTC. The V gene is TRBV7-9, the J gene TRBJ2-7; TRBD2 is a possible D gene (5 bases). V was trimmed by 5 bases and J by 3 bases, leaving 11 bases between them. Germline CDR1 SEHNR, CDR2 FQNEAQ (reference sequence). The CDR3 loop spans 13 amino acids.

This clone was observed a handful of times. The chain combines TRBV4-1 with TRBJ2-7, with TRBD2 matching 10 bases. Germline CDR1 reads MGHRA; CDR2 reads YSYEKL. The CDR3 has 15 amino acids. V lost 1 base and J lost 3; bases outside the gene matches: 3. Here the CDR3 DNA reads TGCGCCAGCAGCCAAGTACTAGCGGGGATCTACGAGCAGTACTTC. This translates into CASSQVLAGIYEQYF.

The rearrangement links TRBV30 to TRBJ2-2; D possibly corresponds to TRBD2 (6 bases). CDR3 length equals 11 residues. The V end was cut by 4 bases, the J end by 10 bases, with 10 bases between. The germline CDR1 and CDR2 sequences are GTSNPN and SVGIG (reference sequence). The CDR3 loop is CAWTGGTELFF. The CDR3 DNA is TGTGCCTGGACAGGCGGGACGGAGCTGTTTTTT.

CDR3 protein: CASSDNRDYEQYF. As DNA, the CDR3 is TGTGCCAGCAGTGATAACAGGGACTACGAGCAGTACTTC. The rearrangement joins TRBV2 to TRBJ2-7; a possible D gene is TRBD1 (6 bases). Germline V gene lookup returns CDR1 SNHLY and CDR2 FYNNEI. This CDR3 has 13 amino acids. The V gene lost 3 bases and the J gene lost 3 bases, with 9 bases spanning the gap.

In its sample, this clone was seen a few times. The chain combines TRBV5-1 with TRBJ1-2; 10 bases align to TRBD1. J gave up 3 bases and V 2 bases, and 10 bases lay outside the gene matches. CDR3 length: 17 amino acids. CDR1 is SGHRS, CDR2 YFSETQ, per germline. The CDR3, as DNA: TGCGCCAGCAGCTTTTGGACAGGGGGTTTTCAATACTATGGCTACACCTTC. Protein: CASSFWTGGFQYYGYTF.

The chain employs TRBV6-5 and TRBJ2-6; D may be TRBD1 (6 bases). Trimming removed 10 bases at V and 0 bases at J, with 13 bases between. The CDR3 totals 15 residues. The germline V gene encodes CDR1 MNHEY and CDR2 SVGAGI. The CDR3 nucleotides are TGTGCCACCGGACAGCCCATCTCTGGGGCCAACGTCCTGACTTTC. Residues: CATGQPISGANVLTF.

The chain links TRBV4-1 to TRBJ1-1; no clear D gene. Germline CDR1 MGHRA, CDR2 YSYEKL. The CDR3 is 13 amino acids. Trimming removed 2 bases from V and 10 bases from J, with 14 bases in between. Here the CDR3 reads CASSQTNMGGAFF. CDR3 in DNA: TGCGCCAGCAGCCAAACGAACATGGGAGGAGCTTTCTTT.

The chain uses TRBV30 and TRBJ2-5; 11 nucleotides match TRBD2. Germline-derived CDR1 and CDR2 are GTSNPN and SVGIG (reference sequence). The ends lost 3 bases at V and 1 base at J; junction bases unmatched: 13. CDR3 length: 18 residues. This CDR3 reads CAWRVSQGLAGLQETQYF. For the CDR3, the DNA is TGTGCCTGGAGAGTTTCACAAGGACTAGCGGGCCTCCAAGAGACCCAGTACTTC.

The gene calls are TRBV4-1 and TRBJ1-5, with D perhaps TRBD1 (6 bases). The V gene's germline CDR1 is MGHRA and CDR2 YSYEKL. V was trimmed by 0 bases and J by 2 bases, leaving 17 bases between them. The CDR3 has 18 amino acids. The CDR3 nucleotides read TGCGCCAGCAGCCAAGATGGGGCAGGGGTTGGGGGCAATCAGCCCCAGCATTTT. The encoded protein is CASSQDGAGVGGNQPQHF.

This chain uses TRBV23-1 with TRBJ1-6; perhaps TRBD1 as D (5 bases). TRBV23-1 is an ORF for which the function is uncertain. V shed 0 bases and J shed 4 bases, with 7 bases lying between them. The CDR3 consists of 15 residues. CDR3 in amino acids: CASSQSGGYNSPLHF. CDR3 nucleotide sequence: TGCGCCAGCAGTCAATCGGGGGGATATAATTCACCCCTCCACTTT.

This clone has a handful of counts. The CDR3 spells CSVEGEEEEEQYF. The DNA for the CDR3 is TGCAGCGTTGAGGGAGAGGAGGAGGAAGAGCAGTACTTC. The rearrangement uses TRBV29-1 and TRBJ2-7; TRBD2 might be the D (5 bases). V was clipped by 3 bases and J by 7 bases, with 16 bases between them. Germline V gene sequence: CDR1 SQVTM, CDR2 ANQGSEA. The CDR3 runs 13 residues.

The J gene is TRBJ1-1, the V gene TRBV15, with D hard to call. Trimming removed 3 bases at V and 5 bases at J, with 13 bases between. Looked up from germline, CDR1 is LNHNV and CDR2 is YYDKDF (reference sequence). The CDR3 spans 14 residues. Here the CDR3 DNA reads TGTGCCACCAGCAGCCCGGGTGAGAGGACTGAAGCTTTCTTT. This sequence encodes CATSSPGERTEAFF.

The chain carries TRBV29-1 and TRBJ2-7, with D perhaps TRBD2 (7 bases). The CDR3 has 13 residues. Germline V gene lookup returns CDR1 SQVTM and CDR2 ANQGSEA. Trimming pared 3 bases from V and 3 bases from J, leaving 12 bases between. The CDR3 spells CSVDVRGGYEQYF. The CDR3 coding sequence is TGCAGCGTTGATGTGAGGGGGGGCTACGAGCAGTACTTC.

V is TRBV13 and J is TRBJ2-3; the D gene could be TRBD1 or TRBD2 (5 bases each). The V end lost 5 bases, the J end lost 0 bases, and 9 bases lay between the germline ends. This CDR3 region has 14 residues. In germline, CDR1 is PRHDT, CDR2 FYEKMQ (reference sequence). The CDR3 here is CASSPRDSTDTQYF. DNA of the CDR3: TGTGCCAGCAGCCCCAGGGACAGCACAGATACGCAGTATTTT.

CDR3 region: CASSDQGSGTEAFF. For the CDR3, the DNA is TGTGCCAGCAGTGACCAGGGGTCGGGCACTGAAGCTTTCTTT. V is TRBV6-5 and J is TRBJ1-1; maybe TRBD1 (6 bases). Trimming pared 5 bases from V and 4 bases from J, leaving 14 bases between. CDR1 MNHEY and CDR2 SVGAGI come from the germline V gene. The CDR3 runs 14 residues.

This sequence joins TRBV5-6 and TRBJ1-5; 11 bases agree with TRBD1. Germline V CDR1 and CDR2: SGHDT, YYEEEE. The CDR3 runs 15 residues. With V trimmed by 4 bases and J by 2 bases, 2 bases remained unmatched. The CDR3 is CASSQGQGGNQPQHF. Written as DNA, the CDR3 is TGTGCCAGCAGCCAGGGACAGGGGGGCAATCAGCCCCAGCATTTT.

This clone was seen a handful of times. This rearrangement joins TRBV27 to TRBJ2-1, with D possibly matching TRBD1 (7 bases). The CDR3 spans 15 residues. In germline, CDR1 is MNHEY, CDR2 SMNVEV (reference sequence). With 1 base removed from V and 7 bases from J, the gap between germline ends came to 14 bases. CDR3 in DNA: TGTGCCAGCAGTTTATATCAGGGGGGCTTGAATGAGCAGTTCTTC. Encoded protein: CASSLYQGGLNEQFF.

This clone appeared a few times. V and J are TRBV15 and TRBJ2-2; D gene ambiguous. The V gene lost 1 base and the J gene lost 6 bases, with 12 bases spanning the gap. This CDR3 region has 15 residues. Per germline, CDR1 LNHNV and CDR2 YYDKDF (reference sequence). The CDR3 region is CATSRVQGSAGELFF. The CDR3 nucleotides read TGTGCCACCAGCAGAGTACAAGGAAGCGCCGGGGAGCTGTTTTTT.